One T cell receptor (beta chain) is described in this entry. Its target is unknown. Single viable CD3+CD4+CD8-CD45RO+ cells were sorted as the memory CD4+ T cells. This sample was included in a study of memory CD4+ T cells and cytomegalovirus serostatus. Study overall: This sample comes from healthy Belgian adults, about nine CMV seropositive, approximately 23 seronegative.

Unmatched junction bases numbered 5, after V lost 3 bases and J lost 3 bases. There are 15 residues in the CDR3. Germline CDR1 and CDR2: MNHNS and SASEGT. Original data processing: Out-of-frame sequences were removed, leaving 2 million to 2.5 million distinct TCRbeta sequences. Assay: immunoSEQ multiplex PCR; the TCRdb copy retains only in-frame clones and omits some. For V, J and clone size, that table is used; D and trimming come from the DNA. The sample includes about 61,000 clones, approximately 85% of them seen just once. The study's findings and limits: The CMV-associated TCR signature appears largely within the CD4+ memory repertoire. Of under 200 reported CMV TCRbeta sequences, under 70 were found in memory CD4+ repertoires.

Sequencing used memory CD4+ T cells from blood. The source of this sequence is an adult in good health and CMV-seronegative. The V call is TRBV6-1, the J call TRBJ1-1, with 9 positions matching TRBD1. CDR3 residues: CASSDPNRGHTEAFF. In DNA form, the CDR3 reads TGTGCCAGCAGTGATCCCAACAGGGGGCACACTGAAGCTTTCTTT.